This TCR beta chain was captured in a study of blood T cell repertoires in COVID-19 (dated by TCRdb to about 2020). About the investigation overall: The collaborator samples originated in the United States, Italy and Spain and spanned the acute and convalescent phases of COVID-19. The prospective study material was composed of cDNA or gDNA derived from T cells, B-cell-depleted T cells, or PBMCs. Samples came from the ongoing ImmuneRACE study (first 160 participants) plus 1,254 subjects from 6 global collaborators. The repertoires were released in a freely available public database intended as a resource for research on the immune response to SARS-CoV-2. The dataset comprised deeply sampled blood TCRbeta repertoires from subjects exposed to, actively infected with, or recovered from COVID-19. Sample metadata almost always included a de-identified subject ID, COVID-19 status, age in years and sex. HLA class I and class II types, where available, came from metadata supplied by the sample provider rather than from assay-based typing.

Relative to germline, V is missing 1 base and J is missing 4 bases, with 8 bases of the junction outside any gene match. The CDR1 and CDR2 encoded by the germline V gene (reference sequence) are SGHNT and YYREEE. The CDR3 starts with the cysteine, ends with the phenylalanine, and has 16 residues. This entry keeps only the CDR3 DNA: 48 bases, framed from base 1. Note on this clone: Its antigen is not yet known. One base away there is no much larger clone; base qualities are not given.

Findings and caveats that apply to the study as a whole: The amount of clinical and demographic metadata varied by source and participant and was provided uncurated.

The immunoSEQ Assay, a bias-controlled multiplex PCR, was used to amplify TCRbeta CDR3 regions from genomic DNA. The original pipeline was this. Within the assay, amplification of reference gene primers was used to estimate how many nucleated cells each sample contained. Sequence reads were collapsed and filtered to measure the absolute abundance of every unique TCRbeta CDR3 rearrangement. For each sample, productive Simpson clonality was calculated as the square root of Simpson's diversity index over productive rearrangements. TCRdb limited this immuneACCESS table to in-frame rearrangements with V and J called. A share of clones is missing; checked studies link under half to unresolved V genes, and the rest is unexplained. V, J and clone size derive from that table, while D and trimming were established from the DNA sequence. The sample data list 120,000 to 150,000 clones, and approximately 85% of these were observed just once. The top ten constitute roughly 8% of the sample.

In Seattle, one collaborating source enrolled patients while the infection was active and tracked those patients longitudinally over the course of disease. Each collaborating institution followed its own protocols to collect whole blood in K2EDTA tubes. For TCRbeta analysis, collaborators shipped samples as frozen whole blood, isolated PBMCs, or DNA extracted from either of those sample types. The material sequenced was peripheral blood. The sequence came from a woman aged 60 to 75 with COVID-19, enrolled during active disease. The chain is made from TRBV5-4 and TRBJ2-1; 7 of the junction bases match TRBD2. The CDR3 amino acid sequence is: CASSLSGTTYYNEQFF. The DNA reads as follows: TGTGCCAGCAGCTTGAGTGGGACTACGTATTACAATGAGCAGTTCTTC.